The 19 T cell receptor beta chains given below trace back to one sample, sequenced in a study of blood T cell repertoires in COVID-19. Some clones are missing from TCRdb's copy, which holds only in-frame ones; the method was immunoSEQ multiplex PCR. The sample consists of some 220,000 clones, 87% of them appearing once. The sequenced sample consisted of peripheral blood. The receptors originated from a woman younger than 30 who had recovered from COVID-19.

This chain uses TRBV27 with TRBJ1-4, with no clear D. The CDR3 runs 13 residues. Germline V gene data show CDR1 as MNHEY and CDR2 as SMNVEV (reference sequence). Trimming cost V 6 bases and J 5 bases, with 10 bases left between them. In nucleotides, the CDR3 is TGTGCCAGCAGCTGGACTGGGAATGAAAAACTGTTTTTT. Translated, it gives CASSWTGNEKLFF.

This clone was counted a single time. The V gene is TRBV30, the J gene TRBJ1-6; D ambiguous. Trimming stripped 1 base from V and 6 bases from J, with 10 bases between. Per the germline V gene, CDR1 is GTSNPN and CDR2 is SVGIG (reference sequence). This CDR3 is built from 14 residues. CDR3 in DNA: TGTGCCTGGAGTGGTGGGCTGTCTAATTCACCCCTCCACTTT. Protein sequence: CAWSGGLSNSPLHF.

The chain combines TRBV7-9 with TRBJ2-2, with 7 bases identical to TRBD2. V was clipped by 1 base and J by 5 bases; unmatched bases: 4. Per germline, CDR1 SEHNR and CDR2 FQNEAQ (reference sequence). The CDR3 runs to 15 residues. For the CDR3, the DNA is TGTGCCAGCAGCTTAGACCTAGCGGTAACCGGGGAGCTGTTTTTT. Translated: CASSLDLAVTGELFF.

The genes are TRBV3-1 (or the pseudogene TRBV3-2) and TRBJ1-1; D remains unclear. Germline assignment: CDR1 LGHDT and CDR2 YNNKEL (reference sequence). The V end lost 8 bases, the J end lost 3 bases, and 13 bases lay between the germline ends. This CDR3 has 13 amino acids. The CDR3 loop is CASLNPQDTEAFF. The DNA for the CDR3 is TGTGCCAGCCTAAACCCCCAGGACACTGAAGCTTTCTTT.

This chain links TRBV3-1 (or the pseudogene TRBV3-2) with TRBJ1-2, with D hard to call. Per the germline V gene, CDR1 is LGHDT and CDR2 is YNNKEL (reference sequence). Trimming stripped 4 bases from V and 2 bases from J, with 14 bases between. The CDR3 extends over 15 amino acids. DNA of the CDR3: TGTGCCAGCAGCCTGCGGGGAGGCTCCAACTATGGCTACACCTTC. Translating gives CASSLRGGSNYGYTF.

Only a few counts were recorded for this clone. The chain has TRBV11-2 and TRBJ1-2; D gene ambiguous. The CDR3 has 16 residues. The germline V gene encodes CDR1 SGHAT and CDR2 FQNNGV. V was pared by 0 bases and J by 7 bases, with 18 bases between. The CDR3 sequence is CASSLDLVPKGGGYTF. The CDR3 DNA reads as TGTGCCAGCAGCTTAGATCTAGTCCCGAAAGGCGGTGGCTACACCTTC.

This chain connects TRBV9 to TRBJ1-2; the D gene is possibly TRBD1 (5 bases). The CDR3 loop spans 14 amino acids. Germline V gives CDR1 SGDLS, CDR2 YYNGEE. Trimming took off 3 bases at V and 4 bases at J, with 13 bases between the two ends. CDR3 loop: CASSEGRSGYGYTF. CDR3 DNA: TGTGCCAGCAGCGAGGGGAGGTCGGGCTATGGCTACACCTTC.

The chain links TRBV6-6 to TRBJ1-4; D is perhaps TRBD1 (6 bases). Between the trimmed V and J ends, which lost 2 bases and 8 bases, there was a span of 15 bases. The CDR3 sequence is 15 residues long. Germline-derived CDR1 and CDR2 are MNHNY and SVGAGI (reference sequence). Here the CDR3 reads CASSYRQGPGEKLFF. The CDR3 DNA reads TGTGCCAGCAGTTACCGCCAGGGGCCGGGAGAAAAACTGTTTTTT.

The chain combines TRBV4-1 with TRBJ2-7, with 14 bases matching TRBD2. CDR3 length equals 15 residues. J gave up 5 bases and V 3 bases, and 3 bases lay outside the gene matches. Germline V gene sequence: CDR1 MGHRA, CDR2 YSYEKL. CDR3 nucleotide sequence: TGCGCCAGCAGCCAGGGGACTAGCGGGAGTAACGAGCAGTACTTC. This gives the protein CASSQGTSGSNEQYF.

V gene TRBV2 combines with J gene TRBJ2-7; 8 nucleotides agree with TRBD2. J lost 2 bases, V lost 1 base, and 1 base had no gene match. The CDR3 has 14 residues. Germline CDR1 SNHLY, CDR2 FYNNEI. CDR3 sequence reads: CASSEVAGTYEQYF. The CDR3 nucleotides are TGTGCCAGCAGTGAAGTAGCGGGAACCTACGAGCAGTACTTC.

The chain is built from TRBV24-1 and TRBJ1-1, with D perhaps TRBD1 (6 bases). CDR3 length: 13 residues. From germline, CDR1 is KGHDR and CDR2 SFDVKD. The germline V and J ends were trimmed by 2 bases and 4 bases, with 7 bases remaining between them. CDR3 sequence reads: CATSDSGVTEAFF. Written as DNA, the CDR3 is TGTGCCACCAGTGATTCAGGGGTCACTGAAGCTTTCTTT.

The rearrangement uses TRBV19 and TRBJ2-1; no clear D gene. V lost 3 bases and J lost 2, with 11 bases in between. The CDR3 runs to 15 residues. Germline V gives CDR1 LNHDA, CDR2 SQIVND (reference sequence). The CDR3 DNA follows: TGTGCCAGTAGTATTTACGCGGATCCCTACAATGAGCAGTTCTTC. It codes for CASSIYADPYNEQFF.

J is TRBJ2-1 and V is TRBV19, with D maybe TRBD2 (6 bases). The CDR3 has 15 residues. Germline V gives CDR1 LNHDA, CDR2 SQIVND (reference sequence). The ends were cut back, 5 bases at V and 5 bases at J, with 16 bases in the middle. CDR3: CASSPQGLANNEQFF. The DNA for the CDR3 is TGTGCCAGTAGTCCGCAGGGACTGGCAAACAATGAGCAGTTCTTC.

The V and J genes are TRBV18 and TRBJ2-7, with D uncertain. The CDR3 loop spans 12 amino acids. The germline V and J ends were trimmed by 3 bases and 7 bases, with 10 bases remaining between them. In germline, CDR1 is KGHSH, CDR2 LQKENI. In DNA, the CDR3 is TGTGCCAGCTCACCGGGCGCGAAGGAGCAGTACTTC. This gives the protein CASSPGAKEQYF.

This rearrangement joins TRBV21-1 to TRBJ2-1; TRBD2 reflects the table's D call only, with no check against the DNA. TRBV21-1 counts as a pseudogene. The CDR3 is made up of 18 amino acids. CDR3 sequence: CASTSRRASGSSYNEQFF. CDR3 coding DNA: TGTGCCAGCACCAGCAGACGAGCTAGCGGAAGCTCCTACAATGAGCAGTTCTTC.

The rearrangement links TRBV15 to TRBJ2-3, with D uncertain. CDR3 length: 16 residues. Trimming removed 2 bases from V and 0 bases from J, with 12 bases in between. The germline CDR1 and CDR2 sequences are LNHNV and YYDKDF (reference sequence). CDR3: CATSRTQYPSTDTQYF. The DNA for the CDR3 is TGTGCCACCAGCAGAACACAGTACCCTAGCACAGATACGCAGTATTTT.

CDR3 in DNA: TGTGCCAGCAGCTTAGATCTACCGATCTCTGGGGCCAACGTCCTGACTTTC. Its protein product is CASSLDLPISGANVLTF. The chain uses TRBV11-2 and TRBJ2-6; the D is unclear. Germline-derived CDR1 and CDR2 are SGHAT and FQNNGV. Deletions cut 0 bases from V and 0 bases from J, with 9 bases between. The CDR3 runs to 17 residues.

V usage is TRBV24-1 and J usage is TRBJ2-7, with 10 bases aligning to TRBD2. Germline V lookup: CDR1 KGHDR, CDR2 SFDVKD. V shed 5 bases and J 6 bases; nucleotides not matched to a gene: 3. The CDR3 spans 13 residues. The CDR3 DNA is TGTGCCACCAGTGGGGCTAGCGGGGGCGAGCAGTACTTC. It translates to CATSGASGGEQYF.

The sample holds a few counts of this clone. As DNA, the CDR3 is TGTGCCAGCAGCCTAGGGGTTTTTACAGCTTTCTTT. Translated, it gives CASSLGVFTAFF. The rearrangement uses TRBV3-1 (or the pseudogene TRBV3-2) and TRBJ1-1; D perhaps matches TRBD1 (5 bases). The CDR3 has 12 amino acids. CDR1 LGHDT and CDR2 YNNKEL come from the germline V gene (reference sequence). Trimming left V 4 bases short and J 10 bases short, with 13 bases between.